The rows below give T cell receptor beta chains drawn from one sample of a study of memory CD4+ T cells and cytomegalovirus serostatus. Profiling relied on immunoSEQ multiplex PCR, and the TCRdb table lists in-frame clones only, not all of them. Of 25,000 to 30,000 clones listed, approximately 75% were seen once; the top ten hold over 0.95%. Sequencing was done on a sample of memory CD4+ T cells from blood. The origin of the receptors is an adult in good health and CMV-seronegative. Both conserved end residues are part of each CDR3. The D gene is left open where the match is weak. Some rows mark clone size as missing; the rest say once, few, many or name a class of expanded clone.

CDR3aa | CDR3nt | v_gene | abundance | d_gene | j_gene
CASSAPRVSYNYGYTF | TGTGCCAGCAGCGCCCCCCGGGTCTCCTATAACTATGGCTACACCTTC | TRBV9 | - | - | TRBJ1-2
CSVEWRDETQYF | TGCAGCGTTGAATGGAGGGACGAGACCCAGTACTTC | TRBV29-1 | once | - | TRBJ2-5
CASSGQGGGTGELFF | TGTGCCAGCAGCGGACAGGGCGGCGGCACCGGGGAGCTGTTTTTT | TRBV7-6 | - | TRBD1 | TRBJ2-2
CASTGRRPFEQYF | TGTGCCAGCACCGGGAGGAGACCATTCGAGCAGTACTTC | TRBV6-5 | - | TRBD2 | TRBJ2-7
CAISIGHPMNTEAFF | TGTGCCATCAGTATTGGACATCCCATGAACACTGAAGCTTTCTTT | TRBV10-3 | few | - | TRBJ1-1
CASSLADFGPMNTGELFF | TGTGCCAGCAGCTTAGCCGACTTTGGACCGATGAACACCGGGGAGCTGTTTTTT | TRBV7-8 | - | - | TRBJ2-2
CASSQEGTDAKDYQPQHF | TGCGCCAGCAGCCAAGAAGGGACAGACGCCAAGGATTATCAGCCCCAGCATTTT | TRBV4-1 | - | TRBD1 | TRBJ1-5
CASSQDADSYEQYF | TGTGCCAGCAGCCAAGACGCCGACAGCTACGAGCAGTACTTC | TRBV4-2 | - | - | TRBJ2-7
CASSSALGTGQTQYF | TGTGCCAGTAGTTCGGCCCTCGGGACCGGCCAGACCCAGTACTTC | TRBV19 | once | - | TRBJ2-5
CASSSGGILAKNIQYF | TGTGCCAGCAGCTCTGGGGGAATTCTAGCCAAAAACATTCAGTACTTC | TRBV5-5 | - | - | TRBJ2-4
CASTSIMKGLDQPQHF | TGTGCCAGTACCTCAATAATGAAGGGATTGGATCAGCCCCAGCATTTT | TRBV19 | - | - | TRBJ1-5
CAWSPPGRLEAFF | TGTGCCTGGAGTCCCCCGGGACGGTTGGAAGCTTTCTTT | TRBV30 | few | - | TRBJ1-1
CASSLSGLYGYTF | TGTGCCAGCAGTTTATCTGGGCTCTATGGCTACACCTTC | TRBV27 | - | - | TRBJ1-2
CAWSHHWRGSYEQYF | TGTGCCTGGAGCCATCACTGGAGGGGTTCTTACGAGCAGTACTTC | TRBV30 | - | - | TRBJ2-7
CASSLGGRDTQYF | TGTGCCAGCAGCTTAGGGGGAAGAGATACGCAGTATTTT | TRBV7-9 | - | - | TRBJ2-3
CASSFRGGHNSGGYTF | TGTGCCAGTAGTTTCAGGGGGGGGCACAACTCTGGCGGCTACACCTTC | TRBV19 | - | TRBD1 | TRBJ1-2
CASSLGTSLSNEQFF | TGTGCCAGCAGCTTGGGGACTAGCTTATCCAATGAGCAGTTCTTC | TRBV11-3 | - | TRBD2 | TRBJ2-1
CASSPIKETQYF | TGTGCCAGCTCACCTATAAAAGAGACCCAGTACTTC | TRBV18 | once | - | TRBJ2-5
CASSEYGYGYTF | TGTGCCAGCAGTGAATATGGTTATGGCTACACCTTC | TRBV25-1 | - | - | TRBJ1-2
CAWNPGQGGSPLHF | TGTGCCTGGAATCCGGGACAGGGCGGTTCACCCCTCCACTTT | TRBV30 | - | TRBD1 | TRBJ1-6
CASSSPDSGMNTEAFF | TGTGCCAGCAGCTCTCCGGACAGCGGGATGAACACTGAAGCTTTCTTT | TRBV7-2 | few | - | TRBJ1-1
CASSPRQGGSSYNSPLHF | TGTGCCAGCAGCCCGAGACAGGGCGGCTCCTCCTATAATTCACCCCTCCACTTT | TRBV11-2 | few | TRBD1 | TRBJ1-6
CASRREAGQPQHF | TGTGCCAGCAGACGGGAGGCCGGTCAGCCCCAGCATTTT | TRBV6-1 | - | - | TRBJ1-5
CASSPSTGSYEQYF | TGTGCCAGCTCACCCTCAACTGGCTCCTACGAGCAGTACTTC | TRBV18 | once | - | TRBJ2-7
CASRQGEAEQYF | TGTGCCAGCAGGCAGGGGGAGGCCGAGCAGTACTTC | TRBV2 | - | - | TRBJ2-7
CASSVAVADTQYF | TGTGCCAGCAGCGTAGCAGTCGCAGATACGCAGTATTTT | TRBV9 | - | - | TRBJ2-3
CASSPSTGSGSYEQYF | TGTGCCAGCAGCCCGTCGACAGGATCTGGGTCTTACGAGCAGTACTTC | TRBV7-3 | - | - | TRBJ2-7
CASKQGAAGTYNEQFF | TGTGCCAGTAAACAGGGGGCCGCCGGAACCTACAATGAGCAGTTCTTC | TRBV19 | - | TRBD1 | TRBJ2-1
CASSLDQGRQPQHF | TGTGCCAGCAGCCTCGATCAAGGAAGGCAGCCCCAGCATTTT | TRBV7-6 | - | - | TRBJ1-5
CASRAGRDTGELFF | TGTGCCAGCAGAGCAGGACGAGACACCGGGGAGCTGTTTTTT | TRBV2 | - | - | TRBJ2-2
CASSLAQVYNEQFF | TGTGCCAGCAGCTTAGCTCAGGTCTACAATGAGCAGTTCTTC | TRBV11-2 | - | - | TRBJ2-1
CASKPGGSNQPQHF | TGTGCCAGCAAACCGGGAGGCAGCAATCAGCCCCAGCATTTT | TRBV7-2 | - | - | TRBJ1-5
CASSASRGLSTDTQYF | TGTGCCAGCAGCGCATCGCGCGGACTAAGCACAGATACGCAGTATTTT | TRBV7-2 | once | - | TRBJ2-3
CASSLKGQTSLSGANVLTF | TGTGCCAGCAGTCTTAAGGGACAGACTTCCCTCTCTGGGGCCAACGTCCTGACTTTC | TRBV27 | - | TRBD1 | TRBJ2-6
CASSLGFRAQETQYF | TGTGCCAGCAGCTTAGGATTTAGGGCCCAAGAGACCCAGTACTTC | TRBV7-2 | few | - | TRBJ2-5
CSVVGQGNTGELFF | TGCAGCGTTGTAGGACAGGGAAACACCGGGGAGCTGTTTTTT | TRBV29-1 | once | TRBD1 | TRBJ2-2
CASSQPYRDRREDGYTF | TGCGCCAGCAGCCAACCCTACCGGGACAGGAGGGAGGATGGCTACACCTTC | TRBV4-1 | few | TRBD1 | TRBJ1-2
CASTKTSGGDLEQYF | TGTGCCAGCACCAAGACTAGCGGGGGGGATCTCGAGCAGTACTTC | TRBV7-2 | - | TRBD2 | TRBJ2-7
CASSRGAENIQYF | TGTGCCAGCTCACGAGGAGCCGAAAACATTCAGTACTTC | TRBV18 | - | - | TRBJ2-4
CASSLALGSFHEQYF | TGTGCCAGCAGCTTAGCGCTAGGGTCCTTCCACGAGCAGTACTTC | TRBV7-9 | - | - | TRBJ2-7
CASSLEGDRVRGYTF | TGCGCCAGCAGCTTGGAAGGGGACAGGGTACGGGGCTACACCTTC | TRBV5-1 | - | TRBD1 | TRBJ1-2
CASSFGTGYGYTF | TGCGCCAGCAGCTTTGGGACAGGGTATGGCTACACCTTC | TRBV5-1 | few | TRBD1 | TRBJ1-2
CASSRTGGKEDEKLFF | TGTGCCAGTAGTCGGACAGGGGGCAAGGAAGATGAAAAACTGTTTTTT | TRBV19 | - | TRBD1 | TRBJ1-4
CASSLVFGEQFF | TGTGCCAGCAGCTTAGTTTTTGGTGAGCAGTTCTTC | TRBV7-8 | - | - | TRBJ2-1
CASSQGQGMDGYTF | TGTGCCAGCAGCCAGGGACAGGGGATGGATGGCTACACCTTC | TRBV5-5 | - | TRBD1 | TRBJ1-2
CASSLARTRDEQFF | TGCGCCAGCAGCTTGGCCCGGACTAGGGATGAGCAGTTCTTC | TRBV5-1 | once | TRBD2 | TRBJ2-1
CASSYGGSGEQYF | TGTGCCAGCAGTTACGGAGGAAGCGGCGAGCAGTACTTC | TRBV6-5 | - | - | TRBJ2-7
CASTMGLAGGWGNNEQFF | TGTGCCAGCACCATGGGACTAGCGGGAGGTTGGGGAAATAATGAGCAGTTCTTC | TRBV5-4 | - | TRBD2 | TRBJ2-1
CASSQTGGNQPQHF | TGTGCCAGTAGTCAGACAGGGGGGAATCAGCCCCAGCATTTT | TRBV19 | - | TRBD1 | TRBJ1-5
CASGQGKRTDTQYF | TGCGCCAGCGGACAGGGGAAGAGGACAGATACGCAGTATTTT | TRBV10-2 | few | TRBD1 | TRBJ2-3
CASPEAADTQYF | TGTGCCAGCCCGGAGGCCGCAGATACGCAGTATTTT | TRBV2 | - | - | TRBJ2-3
CASVPESDTQYF | TGTGCCAGCGTACCCGAATCAGATACGCAGTATTTT | TRBV6-1 | - | - | TRBJ2-3
CASSYFPETSGNTIYF | TGTGCCAGCAGTTACTTCCCAGAGACCTCTGGAAACACCATATATTTT | TRBV6-5 | - | - | TRBJ1-3
CASSLGGGETQYF | TGCGCCAGCAGCTTGGGAGGGGGGGAGACCCAGTACTTC | TRBV5-1 | - | - | TRBJ2-5
CASSLGLADYNEQFF | TGTGCCAGCAGCCTTGGACTAGCGGATTACAATGAGCAGTTCTTC | TRBV27 | - | TRBD2 | TRBJ2-1
CASSRSGGARQPQHF | TGTGCCAGTAGCCGATCAGGGGGCGCAAGGCAGCCCCAGCATTTT | TRBV19 | - | TRBD1 | TRBJ1-5
CASSVGSTDTQYF | TGTGCCAGCAGCGTAGGAAGCACAGATACGCAGTATTTT | TRBV9 | - | - | TRBJ2-3
CASSLARTGLSYEQYF | TGCGCCAGCAGCTTGGCGAGGACAGGCCTCTCCTACGAGCAGTACTTC | TRBV5-1 | few | TRBD1 | TRBJ2-7
CASSPNSAGETQYF | TGTGCCAGCAGTCCGAACTCGGCGGGAGAAACGCAGTATTTT | TRBV27 | - | TRBD2 | TRBJ2-3